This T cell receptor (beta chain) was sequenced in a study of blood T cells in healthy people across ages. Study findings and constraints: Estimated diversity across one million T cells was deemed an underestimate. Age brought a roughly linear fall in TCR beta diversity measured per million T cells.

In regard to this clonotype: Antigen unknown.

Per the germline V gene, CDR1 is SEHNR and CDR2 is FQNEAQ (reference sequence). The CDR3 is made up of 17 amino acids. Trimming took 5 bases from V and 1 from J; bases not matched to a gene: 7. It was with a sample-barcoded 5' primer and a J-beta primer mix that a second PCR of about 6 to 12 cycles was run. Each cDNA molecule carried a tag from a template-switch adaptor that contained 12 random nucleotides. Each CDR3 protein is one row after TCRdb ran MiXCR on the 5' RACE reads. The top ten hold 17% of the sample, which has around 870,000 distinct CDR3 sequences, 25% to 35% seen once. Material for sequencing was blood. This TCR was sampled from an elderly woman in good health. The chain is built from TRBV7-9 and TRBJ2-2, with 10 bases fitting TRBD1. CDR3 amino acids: CASSGGTGELNTGELFF. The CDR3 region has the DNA TGTGCCAGCAGCGGGGGGACAGGGGAATTGAACACCGGGGAGCTGTTTTTT. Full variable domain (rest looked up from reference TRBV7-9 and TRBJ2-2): DTGVSQNPRHKITKRGQNVTFRCDPISEHNRLYWYRQTLGQGPEFLTYFQNEAQLEKSRLLSDRFSAERPKGSFSTLEIQRTEQGDSAMYLCASSGGTGELNTGELFFGEGSRLTVL.